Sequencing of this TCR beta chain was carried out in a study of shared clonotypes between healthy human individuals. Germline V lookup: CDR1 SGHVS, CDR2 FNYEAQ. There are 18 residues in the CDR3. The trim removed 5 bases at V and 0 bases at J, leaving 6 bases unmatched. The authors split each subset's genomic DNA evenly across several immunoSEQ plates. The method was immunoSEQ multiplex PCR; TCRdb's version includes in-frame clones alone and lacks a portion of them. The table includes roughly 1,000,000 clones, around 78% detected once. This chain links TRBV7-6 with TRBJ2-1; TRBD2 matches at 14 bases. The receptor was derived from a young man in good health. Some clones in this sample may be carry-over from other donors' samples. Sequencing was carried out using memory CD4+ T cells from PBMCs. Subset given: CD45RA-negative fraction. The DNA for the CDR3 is TGTGCCAGCAGCCCCCTGACTAGCGGGAGGGGCTCCTACAATGAGCAGTTCTTC. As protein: CASSPLTSGRGSYNEQFF.